What follows is one T cell receptor (beta chain) and its context. It has no known antigen specificity. No clone much larger than this one lies a single base away; base qualities are absent. In the paper's terms, the treatment or condition label means: in vitro stimulation with specific CMV peptide epitopes to enrich CMV-specific T cells. The entry originates in a study of T cell repertoires in cytomegalovirus infection (dated by TCRdb to the late 2010s). About the full investigation: Recently identified HLA-C-restricted CMV epitopes, whose presentation resists viral immunomodulation, were targeted by peptide stimulations together with well-studied HLA-B-restricted epitopes. Donor HLA type was relevant to the analysis, as public TCR beta signatures indicated carriage of CMV infection together with the matching HLA type. Results the study describes overall, beyond this receptor: In the ex vivo response, HLA-C-restricted CMV-specific TCR beta clonotypes were dominant, and in two of eight donors the single most frequent clonotype came from this HLA-C-restricted group. In both this cohort and an independent cohort of some 380 donors, the cumulative frequency of public TCR beta family members distinguished carriers of CMV infection plus the relevant HLA type.

TCRdb names Illumina HiSeq 1500 as the instrument used. In-frame beta chains were kept once TCRdb had trimmed the public reads at Q25 with fastp and called clones with MiXCR. Each CDR3 protein appears once, grouped with its most common genes and DNA. For this sample there are about 770,000 distinct CDR3 sequences; just under 30% appear just once. The top ten clonotypes cover around 13% of the sample. This TCR came from a human donor in good health (CMV status not recorded). Some clones in this sample may be carry-over from other donors' samples. This specimen was cultured CD8+ T cells from PBMCs, taken from culture after CMV antigen stimulation.

The DNA sequence is given as TGTGCCAGCACCTCAGGGTTGGGTCAGCCCCAGCATTTT. Its protein reads: CASTSGLGQPQHF. The chain is made from TRBV6-2 or TRBV6-3 and TRBJ1-5, with TRBD1 as a weak D call on 5 bases. CDR1 MNHEY and CDR2 SVGEGT are derived from the germline V gene. Measured from the cysteine to the phenylalanine, the CDR3 is 13 residues long. The CDR3 DNA has 39 bases and is translated from base 1. V drops 7 bases and J drops 6 bases, leaving 13 bases in between.